Listed here is a single T cell receptor beta chain. Its antigen is unknown. Deletions cut 0 bases from V and 6 bases from J, with 14 bases between. Germline loops: CDR1 SGDLS, CDR2 YYNGEE. CDR3 size: 15 residues. This record comes from a study of identical twins. General study results and limits: Conclusions came from cross-sectional statistical analysis, not from following the same donors. Within cord blood, abundant beta clonotypes carried fewer insertions, but memory repertoires showed no such trend. Twins' surplus sharing was weaker for beta out-of-frame sequences.

TCRdb passed the 5' RACE reads through MiXCR, listing each CDR3 protein once. This sample has under 300,000 distinct CDR3 sequences; about an eighth occur once, and the top ten carry 7% to 9%. The TCR originated in a woman aged 18-30 years in good health. Specimen: memory (CD45RO+) T cells sorted from blood. The J gene is TRBJ2-3, the V gene TRBV9; a possible D gene is TRBD1 (5 bases). The chain's CDR3 is CASSVVGARMDTQYF. The CDR3 DNA sequence: TGTGCCAGCAGCGTAGTAGGGGCCAGGATGGATACGCAGTATTTT. The variable domain in full, with the rest retrieved from reference TRBV9 and TRBJ2-3, is DSGVTQTPKHLITATGQRVTLRCSPRSGDLSVYWYQQSLDQGLQFLIQYYNGEERAKGNILERFSAQQFPDLHSELNLSSLELGDSALYFCASSVVGARMDTQYFGPGTRLTVL.